A single TCR beta chain is shown here with its context. The antigen is undetermined. TCR beta VDJ combinations and CDR3 sequences were profiled from genomic DNA. TCRdb used MiXCR to reprocess the reads, holding one entry per CDR3 protein. The repertoire holds approximately 150,000 distinct CDR3 sequences, with 70% to 80% as singletons. Patients selected for sequencing had displayed CD8+CD57+ cell expansion by flow cytometry. The data were taken from a study of CD8+CD57+ T cells in acquired aplastic anemia. Study context: Yields of DNA that came from sorted CD4+ and CD8+ cells averaged about 2.9 ug.

Study findings and constraints: Between patients and controls, CD8+ Simpson's diversity did not vary significantly.

With V trimmed by 5 bases and J by 5 bases, 5 bases remained unmatched. Looked up from germline, CDR1 is SGHTA and CDR2 is FQGNSA. This CDR3 is built from 14 residues. The chain carries TRBV7-2 and TRBJ2-3, with 9 positions matching TRBD2. This sequence was found in a human donor with aplastic anemia. Sequences were obtained from sorted CD4+, CD8+, or CD8+CD57+ T cells (not recorded which) from PBMCs. CDR3 residues: CASSPGLAKDTQYF. The CDR3, as DNA: TGTGCCAGCAGCCCTGGACTAGCGAAAGATACGCAGTATTTT.